This TCR beta chain was captured in a study of human T cells and chemical hapten exposure (dated by TCRdb to about 2021). Regarding the study in general: For sensitization, 2% DPC in acetone was applied to a 2 cm by 2 cm area of upper inner arm skin. In alopecia patients, the study followed how the peripheral blood TCR repertoire changed in vivo over primary and secondary sensitization to diphenylcyclopropenone (DPC), a hapten. Libraries were pooled for sequencing, and variation in per-sample TCR yields was attributed mainly to small differences in library volumes within the pool. Patch tests used Finn chambers with 0.01% DPC on the upper back, scored after 6 days by International Contact Dermatitis Research Group standards. Weekly therapeutic DPC doses were additionally applied to the scalp of patients throughout the roughly 23-week study period. Patient blood was sampled pre-sensitization (week 0) and at 2, 6 and about 24 weeks after DPC sensitization. The patient cohort, mostly female, included alopecia areata with under or over 50% scalp involvement, alopecia totalis and alopecia universalis. For TCR sequencing, blood came from 25 to 35 alopecia patients at anywhere from one to four time points (pre-sensitization, 2, 6 and 24 weeks). Overall results and qualifications from the work: Patch test score correlated positively with the number of PT1 expanded TCRs, reaching significance at thresholds 8, 16 and 32 but not at 4. After repeated subsampling, changes were observed in the strength of the expansion versus patch-test correlation and in the threshold at which the correlation became significant. Significantly more large CDR3 similarity clusters were formed by expanded TCRs than by pre-sensitization or healthy control sets, consistent with antigen-driven responses. Because every patient had alopecia, a presumed autoimmune disease, the patients' immune response might differ from that of healthy individuals. The number of TCRs above 1 in 1000 frequency did not change with DPC sensitization; there was no evidence of global repertoire structure alterations.

Reading the label with the study, this specimen's time point is: patch test 2, 6 weeks after DPC sensitization. According to the study, the label for this sample's treatment or condition signals: therapeutic diphenylcyclopropenone sensitization with weekly scalp DPC. At every patch-test visit, the blood draw took place before the patch test was put on. Patients were considered eligible if aged 18 to 70, diagnosed with alopecia and deemed suitable for DPC therapy, and patients were excluded if pregnant. Total RNA was extracted from unfractionated whole blood collected in Tempus Blood RNA tubes. Libraries were made using RACE. Sequencer: NextSeq 500. During library preparation, unique molecular identifiers were attached to individual cDNA molecules so that TCRs could be counted in a quantitative, reproducible way. From each blood RNA sample, both TCR alpha and TCR beta chains were sequenced. On the authors' methods: A median of about 87,000 TCRs per sample was observed, with a range of roughly 23,224 to 700,000. V, J and CDR3 annotation of the TCR reads was performed with the Decombinator software suite. Every sample was subsampled to the same number of TCRs (28,000) for the PS versus PT1 abundance plots. TCRs were defined as expanded if absent before sensitization and observed at least eight times at the 2-week time point. The public reads were reprocessed in TCRdb via fastp at Q25 and MiXCR, keeping in-frame beta chains. Duplicate CDR3 protein sequences are folded into a single record with the most common DNA and genes. The V and J calls and clone size come from TCRdb's table, not from the authors' own analysis. The sample data list roughly 150,000 distinct CDR3 sequences, and 12% of these were observed just once. Less than 1.5% of the sample goes to the ten largest clones.

V gives up 7 bases and J gives up 6 bases, and the segment between their germline ends measures 10 bases. Based on the germline V gene, the CDR1 and CDR2 sequences are SNHLY and FYNNEI. Including cysteine and phenylalanine, the CDR3 has 11 amino acids. Only the CDR3 DNA is retained, 33 bases long and in frame from the first base. This clonotype was found many times. There is no known antigen for this receptor. It has no much larger one-base neighbor in the sample; base qualities were not kept. The origin of this receptor is a woman in her forties or fifties with alopecia areata. Some clones in this sample may be carry-over from other donors' samples. The input for sequencing was whole blood, taken in connection with sensitization to the hapten diphenylcyclopropenone (DPC). The rearrangement joined TRBV2 to TRBJ2-7, with no D gene named confidently. The nucleotide sequence reads TGTGCCAGCACCTTGAAGCGCGAGCAGTACTTC. Its product reads: CASTLKREQYF.